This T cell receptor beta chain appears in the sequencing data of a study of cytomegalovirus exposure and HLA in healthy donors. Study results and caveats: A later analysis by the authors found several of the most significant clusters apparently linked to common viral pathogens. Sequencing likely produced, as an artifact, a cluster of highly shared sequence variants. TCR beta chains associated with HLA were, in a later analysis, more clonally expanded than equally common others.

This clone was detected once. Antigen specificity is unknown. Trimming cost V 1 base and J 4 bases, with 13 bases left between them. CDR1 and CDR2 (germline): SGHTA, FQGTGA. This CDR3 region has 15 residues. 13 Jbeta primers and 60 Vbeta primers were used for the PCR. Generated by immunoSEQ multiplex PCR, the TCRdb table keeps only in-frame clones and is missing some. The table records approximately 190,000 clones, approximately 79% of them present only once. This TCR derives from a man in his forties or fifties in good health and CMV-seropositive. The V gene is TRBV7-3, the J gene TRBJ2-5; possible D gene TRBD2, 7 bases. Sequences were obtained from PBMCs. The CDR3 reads CASSLNRGAAETQYF. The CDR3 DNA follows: TGTGCCAGCAGCTTAAACCGGGGGGCTGCAGAGACCCAGTACTTC.